What follows is one T cell receptor (beta chain) and its context. This clonotype was counted many times. The antigen it binds to is not known. The sample holds no much larger clone one base away, and base qualities are not on file. This specimen belongs to a study of CXCR3 chemokines and chemotherapy response in bladder cancer (dated 2022 in TCRdb). Regarding the research as a whole: The study examined whether intratumoral CXCR3 chemokine system activity predicted chemotherapy response in human bladder cancer.

Libraries were built with PCR. The sample was run on an Illumina HiSeq 2500. TCRdb applied fastp at Q25 and MiXCR to the public reads, then kept only in-frame beta chains. Each entry is one CDR3 protein sequence, shown with its most common DNA and genes. This sample gives around 5,000 distinct CDR3 sequences in total; around an eighth of them show up just once. The ten top clones hold around a tenth of the sample. This receptor was identified in a human donor with bladder cancer that responded to neoadjuvant chemotherapy. This specimen was acquired from a patient whose treatment included neoadjuvant chemotherapy.

At the DNA level, the sequence is TGTGCCTGGATCACTAGCGGGGGTGATACGCAGTATTTT. Its coded protein is CAWITSGGDTQYF. Recombination linked TRBV30 to TRBJ2-3, and TRBD2 matches 11 of the central bases. Its CDR3 holds 13 amino acids, cysteine through phenylalanine. Just the 39-base CDR3 DNA is kept, in frame starting at base 1. V is cut back by 4 bases and J by 6 bases, with 3 bases in the junction unmatched. Based on the germline V gene (reference sequence), the CDR1 and CDR2 sequences are GTSNPN and SVGIG. With all but the CDR3 taken from the reference TRBV30 and TRBJ2-3 genes, the full variable domain is: SQTIHQWPATLVQPVGSPLSLECTVEGTSNPNLYWYRQAAGRGLQLLFYSVGIGQISSEVPQNLSASRPQDRQFILSSKKLLLSDSGFYLCAWITSGGDTQYFGPGTRLTVL.